The source of this T cell receptor beta chain is a study of beta chain features in type 1 diabetes. Averaging roughly 120 mL, one heparinised blood draw came from each individual donor. A note on this clone: Its matching antigen is unknown.

Expressed TCRB transcripts were sequenced because the entire RNA isolate underwent reverse transcription. Sequenced by immunoSEQ multiplex PCR; TCRdb stores in-frame clones only, minus some. Altogether 250,000 to 300,000 clones are present, about 23% being singletons, with the ten largest covering around 0.011%. Germline CDR1 is GTSNPN and CDR2 is SVGIG (reference sequence). V trimming: 4 bases; J trimming: 3 bases; junction bases outside the gene matches: 12. The CDR3 is 17 amino acids. Study-wide findings and caveats: When Type 1 diabetes patients were examined, their TCRB CDR3s proved moderately but significantly shorter in all four CD4+ subsets.

This chain connects TRBV30 to TRBJ2-5; 12 positions agree with TRBD2. The sequencing input was naive CD4+ T cells from blood. This TCR was recovered from a woman in her twenties or thirties with type 1 diabetes. CDR3 DNA: TGTGCCTGGACTCTCGGACTAGCGGGAACGGGGGAAGAGACCCAGTACTTC. This gives the protein CAWTLGLAGTGEETQYF.